Presented here are 27 T cell receptor beta chains from one specimen sequenced in a study of blood T cell repertoires in COVID-19. Generated by immunoSEQ multiplex PCR, the TCRdb table keeps only in-frame clones and is missing some. The table lists 180,000 or so clones, about 81% of them singletons. The sample consisted of peripheral blood. The receptors originated from a woman of 80 years or more with COVID-19, enrolled during active disease.

The rearrangement joins TRBV19 to TRBJ1-1; D uncertain. CDR1 and CDR2 (germline): LNHDA, SQIVND (reference sequence). V was pared by 2 bases and J by 3 bases, with 7 bases between. The CDR3 consists of 13 residues. Written as DNA, the CDR3 is TGTGCCAGTAGTATATGGTCAGACACTGAAGCTTTCTTT. It codes for CASSIWSDTEAFF.

This rearrangement joins TRBV4-2 to TRBJ2-1; TRBD2 agrees at 11 bases. The CDR3 is made up of 15 amino acids. Germline V lookup: CDR1 LGHNA, CDR2 YNFKEQ. The V gene end was trimmed by 6 bases and the J gene end by 4 bases; junction bases not matched to a gene: 5. CDR3 DNA sequence: TGTGCCAGCAGACTAGCGGGAGCGGGGTACAATGAGCAGTTCTTC. The encoded protein is CASRLAGAGYNEQFF.

This chain joins TRBV6-6 and TRBJ2-7; D is unresolved. Trimming stripped 0 bases from V and 4 bases from J, with 7 bases between. Germline CDR1 is MNHNY and CDR2 is SVGAGI (reference sequence). This CDR3 is built from 13 residues. Here the CDR3 DNA reads TGTGCCAGCAGTTACTCGTATCCTTACGAGCAGTACTTC. Translating gives CASSYSYPYEQYF.

The chain combines TRBV16 with TRBJ2-5; D might be TRBD1 (6 bases). V was trimmed by 4 bases and J by 4 bases, leaving 13 bases between them. From germline, CDR1 is KGHSY and CDR2 FQNENV. This CDR3 has 14 residues. The DNA for the CDR3 is TGTGCCAGCAGCCCTTCCCAGGGGCTAGAGACCCAGTACTTC. Translated: CASSPSQGLETQYF.

The chain carries TRBV9 and TRBJ2-2; TRBD2 matches at 7 bases. The CDR3 runs to 17 residues. Germline CDR1 is SGDLS and CDR2 is YYNGEE. After removal of 3 bases from V and 1 base from J, the junction contained 9 bases not matched to a gene. The CDR3 DNA reads as TGTGCCAGCAGCGAGTCCCAGGTAGCGGGGAACACCGGGGAGCTGTTTTTT. This sequence encodes CASSESQVAGNTGELFF.

The chain is built from TRBV6-5 and TRBJ2-2; possible D gene TRBD1, 5 bases. There are 14 residues in the CDR3. V was clipped by 5 bases and J by 0 bases, with 7 bases between them. From germline, CDR1 is MNHEY and CDR2 SVGAGI. CDR3 sequence reads: CASSLTANTGELFF. The CDR3 DNA is TGTGCCAGCAGTCTGACAGCGAACACCGGGGAGCTGTTTTTT.

The rearrangement joins TRBV25-1 to TRBJ2-1, with 8 bases matching TRBD2. J was trimmed by 10 bases and V by 4 bases; bases with no gene match: 3. The CDR3 contains 12 residues. CDR1 and CDR2 (germline): MGHDK, SYGVNS. DNA for the CDR3: TGTGCCAGCAGTGTATTAGCGGGGGAGCAGTTCTTC. Translating gives CASSVLAGEQFF.

This clone was recorded at least ten times. V is TRBV18 and J is TRBJ1-1; TRBD1 matches 7 bases. Trimming removed 5 bases from V and 5 bases from J; junction bases left unmatched: 5. The germline CDR1 and CDR2 sequences are KGHSH and LQKENI. This CDR3 spans 13 amino acids. CDR3 in DNA: TGTGCCAGCTCAGATACAGGGGTGACTGAAGCTTTCTTT. Amino acid sequence: CASSDTGVTEAFF.

V gene TRBV10-3 combines with J gene TRBJ2-5, with D perhaps TRBD1 (6 bases). In germline, CDR1 is ENHRY, CDR2 SYGVKD. V was shortened by 1 base and J by 4 bases, with 10 bases between the two germline ends. The CDR3 runs to 14 residues. Here the CDR3 reads CAISEWGLSETQYF. As DNA, the CDR3 is TGTGCCATCAGTGAGTGGGGGCTGTCAGAGACCCAGTACTTC.

This clone was counted a single time. The chain employs TRBV6-1 and TRBJ1-1; TRBD1 matches at 8 bases. Germline lookup yields CDR1 MNHNS and CDR2 SASEGT. The CDR3 has 14 residues. Trimming at V came to 5 bases and at J to 5 bases, leaving 7 bases not matched to a gene. The CDR3 protein is CASSFDRGGTEAFF. CDR3 coding DNA: TGTGCCAGCAGTTTCGACAGGGGTGGGACTGAAGCTTTCTTT.

This chain connects TRBV7-9 to TRBJ2-7, with TRBD1 matching over 9 bases. This CDR3 is built from 12 residues. V shed 5 bases, J shed 9 bases, and the junction held 5 bases outside the gene matches. CDR1 and CDR2 from the germline V gene are SEHNR and FQNEAQ (reference sequence). In DNA form, the CDR3 reads TGTGCCAGCAGCAGCACAGGGGGCGCGCAGTACTTC. It is translated as CASSSTGGAQYF.

The chain links TRBV12-3 or TRBV12-4 to TRBJ1-5; D gene uncertain. The CDR3 has 12 residues. Trimming took off 3 bases at V and 6 bases at J, with 6 bases between the two ends. The chain's CDR3 is CASSFEGQPQHF. The CDR3 DNA reads as TGTGCCAGCAGTTTCGAGGGTCAGCCCCAGCATTTT.

This chain's CDR3 is CASRETGGQNTEAFF. DNA of the CDR3: TGTGCCAGCAGGGAGACAGGGGGGCAGAACACTGAAGCTTTCTTT. This sequence joins TRBV6-5 and TRBJ1-1, with 9 positions matching TRBD1. The junction had 6 bases not matched to a gene; V was cut back by 6 bases and J by 1 base. CDR1 and CDR2 (germline): MNHEY, SVGAGI. The CDR3 is made up of 15 amino acids.

This clone was counted between two and nine times. This rearrangement joins TRBV7-9 to TRBJ2-7, with TRBD1 matching over 7 bases. Germline lookup yields CDR1 SEHNR and CDR2 FQNEAQ (reference sequence). The ends lost 5 bases at V and 6 bases at J; junction bases unmatched: 4. The length of the CDR3 is 12 residues. CDR3 sequence reads: CASSAAGGEQYF. Here the CDR3 DNA reads TGTGCCAGCAGCGCCGCAGGGGGCGAGCAGTACTTC.

The chain is built from TRBV5-1 and TRBJ2-6; 7 bases match TRBD1. Germline CDR1 SGHRS, CDR2 YFSETQ. The CDR3 sequence is 15 residues long. J was trimmed by 3 bases and V by 5 bases; bases with no gene match: 5. The CDR3 bases are TGCGCCAGCAGTTATACAGGGGATGGGGCCAACGTCCTGACTTTC. This gives the protein CASSYTGDGANVLTF.

The chain recombines TRBV2 with TRBJ2-6, with 7 positions matching TRBD1. The CDR3 runs 17 residues. Germline V CDR1 and CDR2: SNHLY, FYNNEI. J gave up 1 base and V 0 bases, and 3 bases lay outside the gene matches. The CDR3 nucleotides are TGTGCCAGCAGTGAAGCGGCAGGGGGTTCTGGGGCCAACGTCCTGACTTTC. Its protein is CASSEAAGGSGANVLTF.

The J gene is TRBJ2-3, the V gene TRBV29-1, with D tentatively TRBD2 (5 bases). V was clipped by 2 bases and J by 6 bases, with 21 bases between them. CDR3 length: 16 amino acids. CDR1 is SQVTM and CDR2 is ANQGSEA in the germline V gene. Here the CDR3 reads CSVESTPIRTGDTQYF. As DNA, the CDR3 is TGCAGCGTTGAATCCACACCTATTCGGACGGGGGATACGCAGTATTTT.

The chain carries TRBV6-2 or TRBV6-3 and TRBJ2-1; TRBD2 agrees at 8 bases. V was clipped by 0 bases and J by 0 bases; unmatched bases: 13. CDR1 and CDR2 from the germline V gene are MNHEY and SVGEGT. The CDR3 totals 20 residues. The CDR3 region is CASSYSRERLAKSSYNEQFF. CDR3 nucleotides: TGTGCCAGCAGTTACTCGAGGGAAAGACTAGCGAAGAGCTCCTACAATGAGCAGTTCTTC.

The chain joins TRBV5-6 to TRBJ2-3; TRBD1 agrees at 8 bases. Germline V gene sequence: CDR1 SGHDT, CDR2 YYEEEE. This CDR3 is built from 15 residues. J gave up 5 bases and V 4 bases, and 9 bases lay outside the gene matches. Here the CDR3 reads CASSRDRLGGDTQYF. CDR3 nucleotide sequence: TGTGCCAGCAGCCGGGACAGGCTAGGGGGAGATACGCAGTATTTT.

This chain connects TRBV7-9 to TRBJ2-3, with a weak D call TRBD2 (5 bases). Deletions cut 3 bases from V and 4 bases from J, with 8 bases between. The CDR3 covers 13 residues. Germline lookup yields CDR1 SEHNR and CDR2 FQNEAQ (reference sequence). Here the CDR3 DNA reads TGTGCCAGCAGCTTCGGAGGCCCAGATACGCAGTATTTT. Translated: CASSFGGPDTQYF.

This clone was counted once. The V call is TRBV5-1, the J call TRBJ2-1; D may be TRBD2 (6 bases). The CDR3 loop spans 16 amino acids. Trimming removed 0 bases at V and 1 base at J, with 11 bases between. Per the germline V gene, CDR1 is SGHRS and CDR2 is YFSETQ. The CDR3 nucleotides are TGCGCCAGCAGCTTGGCCGGGGGTTGGTCCTACAATGAGCAGTTCTTC. This encodes CASSLAGGWSYNEQFF.

V and J are TRBV19 and TRBJ1-2; D call uncertain. The CDR3 consists of 13 residues. Germline CDR1 reads LNHDA; CDR2 reads SQIVND (reference sequence). V lost 3 bases, J lost 3 bases, and 8 bases lay in between. In DNA, the CDR3 is TGTGCCAGTAGTATCACAGCCTACTATGGCTACACCTTC. Protein: CASSITAYYGYTF.

The genes are TRBV10-3 and TRBJ1-5; no clear D. CDR1 ENHRY and CDR2 SYGVKD come from the germline V gene. The CDR3 totals 15 residues. V gave up 0 bases and J gave up 2 bases, with 8 bases separating them. The CDR3 protein is CAISESARGNQPQHF. For the CDR3, the DNA is TGTGCCATCAGTGAGTCGGCGCGGGGCAATCAGCCCCAGCATTTT.

The gene calls are TRBV18 and TRBJ1-2, with D tentatively TRBD1 (6 bases). Germline CDR1 is KGHSH and CDR2 is LQKENI. This CDR3 contains 14 residues. V was pared by 3 bases and J by 5 bases, with 13 bases between. Here the CDR3 DNA reads TGTGCCAGCTCACCCCAAGGCCAGGGGTATGGCTACACCTTC. This codes for CASSPQGQGYGYTF.

The chain recombines TRBV5-1 with TRBJ1-1, with a tentative D call TRBD1 (6 bases). The germline V and J ends were trimmed by 3 bases and 4 bases, with 16 bases remaining between them. Per the germline V gene, CDR1 is SGHRS and CDR2 is YFSETQ. CDR3 size: 15 residues. In DNA form, the CDR3 reads TGCGCCAGCAGCTCCGCACAGGGAGGGGGCACTGAAGCTTTCTTT. Amino acids: CASSSAQGGGTEAFF.

A remark on this clone: Different DNA sequences within this sample yield the same CDR3. This chain uses TRBV7-2 with TRBJ2-1, with 12 nucleotides matching TRBD2. The trim removed 1 base at V and 5 bases at J, leaving 0 bases unmatched. This CDR3 spans 15 amino acids. The germline gives CDR1 SGHTA, CDR2 FQGNSA. In nucleotides, the CDR3 is TGTGCCAGCAGCTTAGGGACTAGCGGGGACAATGAGCAGTTCTTC. Translated, it gives CASSLGTSGDNEQFF.

The chain combines TRBV30 with TRBJ1-1; 8 positions agree with TRBD1. Germline trimming cut 2 bases from V and 11 bases from J; bases unmatched to any gene: 13. CDR3 length: 14 amino acids. Germline assignment: CDR1 GTSNPN and CDR2 SVGIG (reference sequence). The CDR3 protein is CAWSPRTGRGLAFF. CDR3 DNA: TGTGCCTGGAGTCCTCGGACAGGGCGAGGTTTGGCTTTCTTT.